This T cell receptor (beta chain) was profiled in a study of cytomegalovirus exposure and HLA in healthy donors. Study-level results: Within the 120 or so validation repertoires, first-cohort TCR clusters tended to co-occur, according to a later analysis. In vitro work confirmed that three CMV-associated chains recognize CMV antigens. Most sequenced TCRs were rare (though some public TCRs occurred in many donors). Overall, approximately 150 TCR beta chains were annotated as cytomegalovirus-associated.

On this clone: Its antigen is not identified.

CDR3 size: 15 residues. Trimming stripped 3 bases from V and 8 bases from J, with 19 bases between. CDR1 and CDR2 from the germline V gene are MNHEY and SMNVEV (reference sequence). Assay used: immunoSEQ multiplex PCR; TCRdb lists only in-frame clones, some missing. The data hold 100,000 to 150,000 clones, with 85% to 90% observed a single time. This chain uses TRBV27 with TRBJ1-2, with D maybe TRBD1 (6 bases). The source of this sequence is a man younger than 40 in good health and CMV-seronegative. The sample consisted of PBMCs. The CDR3 loop reads CASSLVWGQGRGYTF. The CDR3 coding sequence is TGTGCCAGCAGTTTGGTGTGGGGGCAGGGACGAGGCTACACCTTC.